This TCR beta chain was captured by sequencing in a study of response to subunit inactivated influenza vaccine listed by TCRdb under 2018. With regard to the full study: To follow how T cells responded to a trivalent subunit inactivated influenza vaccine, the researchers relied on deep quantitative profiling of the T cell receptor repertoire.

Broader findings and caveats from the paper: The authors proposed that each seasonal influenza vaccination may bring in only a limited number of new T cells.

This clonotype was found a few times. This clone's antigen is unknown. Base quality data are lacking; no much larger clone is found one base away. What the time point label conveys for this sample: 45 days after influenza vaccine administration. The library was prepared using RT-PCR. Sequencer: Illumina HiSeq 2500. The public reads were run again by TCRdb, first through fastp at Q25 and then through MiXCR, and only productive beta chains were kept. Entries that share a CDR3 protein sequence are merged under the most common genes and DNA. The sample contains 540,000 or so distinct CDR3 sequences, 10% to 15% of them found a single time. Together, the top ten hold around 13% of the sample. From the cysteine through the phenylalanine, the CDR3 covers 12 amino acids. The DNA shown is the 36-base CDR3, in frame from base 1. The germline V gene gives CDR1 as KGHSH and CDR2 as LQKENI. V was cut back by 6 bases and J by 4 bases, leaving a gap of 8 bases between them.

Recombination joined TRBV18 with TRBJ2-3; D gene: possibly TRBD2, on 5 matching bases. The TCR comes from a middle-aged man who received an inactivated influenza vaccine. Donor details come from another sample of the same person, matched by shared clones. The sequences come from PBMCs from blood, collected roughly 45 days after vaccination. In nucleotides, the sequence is TGTGCCAGCTCTGCGGGTTCAGATACGCAGTATTTT. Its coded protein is CASSAGSDTQYF.